The entry below describes one T cell receptor beta chain. Its antigen is not known. Following RNA extraction, reverse transcription yielded cDNA that acted as the sequencing template. TCRdb's copy holds only in-frame clones and misses some; the assay was immunoSEQ multiplex PCR. The sample carries 23,000 or so clones, 52% recorded once. The sample comes from a study of CD8+ T cells in alopecia areata. General study points: Sequencing of scalp samples also captures resident alphabeta T cells of normal skin.

The CDR3 is 14 amino acids. From germline, CDR1 is MGHRA and CDR2 YSYEKL. Trimming took 1 base from V and 5 from J; bases not matched to a gene: 5. Lesional scalp punch biopsies and peripheral blood were collected from alopecia areata patients. This sequence originates from a human donor with alopecia areata. The rearrangement joins TRBV4-1 to TRBJ2-7; the match to TRBD1 covers 7 bases. Input material: NKG2D-high CD8+ T cells sorted from blood. CDR3 protein: CASSQGQGIDEQYF. CDR3 DNA: TGCGCCAGCAGCCAAGGACAGGGTATCGACGAGCAGTACTTC.